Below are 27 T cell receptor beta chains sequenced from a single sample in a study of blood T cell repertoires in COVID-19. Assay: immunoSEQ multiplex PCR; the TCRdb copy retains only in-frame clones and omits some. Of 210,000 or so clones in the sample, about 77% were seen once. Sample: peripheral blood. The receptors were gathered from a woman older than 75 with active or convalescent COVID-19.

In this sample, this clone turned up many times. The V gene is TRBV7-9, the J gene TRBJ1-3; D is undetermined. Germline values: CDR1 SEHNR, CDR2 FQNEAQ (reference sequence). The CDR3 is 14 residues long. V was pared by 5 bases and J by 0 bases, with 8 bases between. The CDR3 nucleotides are TGTGCCAGCAGCCTGGCAATCTCTGGAAACACCATATATTTT. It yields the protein CASSLAISGNTIYF.

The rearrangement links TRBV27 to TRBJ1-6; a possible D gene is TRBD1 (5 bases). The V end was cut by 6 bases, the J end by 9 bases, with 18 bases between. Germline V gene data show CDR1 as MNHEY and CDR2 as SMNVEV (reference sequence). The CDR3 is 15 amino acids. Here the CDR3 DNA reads TGTGCCAGCAGCCACGAACCGGGGGTTACTTCACCCCTCCACTTT. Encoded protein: CASSHEPGVTSPLHF.

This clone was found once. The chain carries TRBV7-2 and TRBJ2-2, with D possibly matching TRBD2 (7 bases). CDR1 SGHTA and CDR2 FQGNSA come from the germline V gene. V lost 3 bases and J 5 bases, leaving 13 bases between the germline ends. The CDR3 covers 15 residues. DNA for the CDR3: TGTGCCAGCAGCTTTGGGGGGGCAAGGACCGGGGAGCTGTTTTTT. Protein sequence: CASSFGGARTGELFF.

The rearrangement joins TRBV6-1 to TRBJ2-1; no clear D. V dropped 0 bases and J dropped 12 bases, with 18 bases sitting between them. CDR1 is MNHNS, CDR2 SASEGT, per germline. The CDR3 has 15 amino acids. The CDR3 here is CASSEALESFRAQFF. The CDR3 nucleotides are TGTGCCAGCAGTGAAGCCTTAGAATCATTCCGCGCGCAGTTCTTC.

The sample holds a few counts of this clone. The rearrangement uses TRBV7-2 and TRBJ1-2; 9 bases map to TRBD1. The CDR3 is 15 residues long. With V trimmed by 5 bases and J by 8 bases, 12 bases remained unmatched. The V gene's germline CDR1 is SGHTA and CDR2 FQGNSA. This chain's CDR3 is CASSPQGTGSGGYTF. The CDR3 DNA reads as TGTGCCAGCAGCCCCCAGGGGACAGGGAGCGGCGGCTACACCTTC.

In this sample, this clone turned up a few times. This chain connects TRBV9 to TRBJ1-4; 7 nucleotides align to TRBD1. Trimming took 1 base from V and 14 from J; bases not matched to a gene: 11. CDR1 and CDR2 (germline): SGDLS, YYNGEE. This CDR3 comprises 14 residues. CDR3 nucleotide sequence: TGTGCCAGCAGCGTAACCGGGACAGCCAGGCTCCTGTTTTTT. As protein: CASSVTGTARLLFF. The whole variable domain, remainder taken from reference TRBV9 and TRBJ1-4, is DSGVTQTPKHLITATGQRVTLRCSPRSGDLSVYWYQQSLDQGLQFLIQYYNGEERAKGNILERFSAQQFPDLHSELNLSSLELGDSALYFCASSVTGTARLLFFGSGTQLSVL.

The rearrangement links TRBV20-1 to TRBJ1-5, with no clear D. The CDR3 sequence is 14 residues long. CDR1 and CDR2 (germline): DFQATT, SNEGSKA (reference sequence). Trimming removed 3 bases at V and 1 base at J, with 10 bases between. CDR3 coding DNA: TGCAGTGCTAGTGGCAGGAGGAGCAATCAGCCCCAGCATTTT. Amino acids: CSASGRRSNQPQHF.

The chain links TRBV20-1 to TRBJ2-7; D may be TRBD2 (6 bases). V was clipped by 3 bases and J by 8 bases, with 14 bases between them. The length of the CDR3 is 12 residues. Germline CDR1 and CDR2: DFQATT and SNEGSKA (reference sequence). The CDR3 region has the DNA TGCAGTGCTAGTTCGGGGGAAGTAAAGCAGTACTTC. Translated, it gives CSASSGEVKQYF.

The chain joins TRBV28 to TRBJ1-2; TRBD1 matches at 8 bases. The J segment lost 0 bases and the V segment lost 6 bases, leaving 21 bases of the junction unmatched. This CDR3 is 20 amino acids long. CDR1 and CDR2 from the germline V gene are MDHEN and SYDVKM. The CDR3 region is CASSHGQGTGNLRANYGYTF. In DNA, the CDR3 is TGTGCCAGCAGCCATGGACAGGGAACGGGCAATCTTAGAGCTAACTATGGCTACACCTTC.

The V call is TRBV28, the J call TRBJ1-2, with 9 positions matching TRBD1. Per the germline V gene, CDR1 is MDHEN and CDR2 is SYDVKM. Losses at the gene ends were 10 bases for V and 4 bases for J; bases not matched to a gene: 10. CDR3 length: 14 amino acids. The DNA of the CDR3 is TGTGCCACTCGATATGACAGGGGGAGCTATGGCTACACCTTC. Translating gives CATRYDRGSYGYTF.

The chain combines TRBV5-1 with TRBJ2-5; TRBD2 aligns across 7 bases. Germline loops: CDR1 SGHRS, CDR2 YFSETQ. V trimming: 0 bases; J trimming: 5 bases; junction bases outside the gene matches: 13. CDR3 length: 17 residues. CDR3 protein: CASSLEASGSAVETQYF. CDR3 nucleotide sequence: TGCGCCAGCAGCTTGGAGGCTAGCGGTAGTGCGGTGGAGACCCAGTACTTC.

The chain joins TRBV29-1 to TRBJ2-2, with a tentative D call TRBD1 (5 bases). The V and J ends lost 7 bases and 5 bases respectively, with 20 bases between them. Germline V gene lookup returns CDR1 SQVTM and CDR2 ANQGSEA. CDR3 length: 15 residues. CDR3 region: CSGLDRSERTGELFF. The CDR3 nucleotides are TGCAGCGGCTTAGACAGATCGGAGAGGACCGGGGAGCTGTTTTTT.

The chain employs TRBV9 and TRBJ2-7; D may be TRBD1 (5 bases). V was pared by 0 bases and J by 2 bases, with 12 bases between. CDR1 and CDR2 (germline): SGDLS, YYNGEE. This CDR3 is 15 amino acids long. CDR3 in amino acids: CASSVGVGVPYEQYF. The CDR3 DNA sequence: TGTGCCAGCAGCGTAGGAGTAGGGGTCCCCTACGAGCAGTACTTC.

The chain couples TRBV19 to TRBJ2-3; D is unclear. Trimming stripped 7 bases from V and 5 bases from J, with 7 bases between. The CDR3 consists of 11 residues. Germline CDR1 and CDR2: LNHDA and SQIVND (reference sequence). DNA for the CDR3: TGTGCCAGTAAACTCCAAGATACGCAGTATTTT. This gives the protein CASKLQDTQYF.

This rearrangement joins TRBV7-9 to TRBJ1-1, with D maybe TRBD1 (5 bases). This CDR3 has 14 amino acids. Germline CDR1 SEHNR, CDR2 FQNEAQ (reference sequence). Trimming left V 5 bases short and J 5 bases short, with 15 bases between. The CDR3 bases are TGTGCCAGCAGCCTTGGGGGGACGGGGACTGAAGCTTTCTTT. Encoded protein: CASSLGGTGTEAFF.

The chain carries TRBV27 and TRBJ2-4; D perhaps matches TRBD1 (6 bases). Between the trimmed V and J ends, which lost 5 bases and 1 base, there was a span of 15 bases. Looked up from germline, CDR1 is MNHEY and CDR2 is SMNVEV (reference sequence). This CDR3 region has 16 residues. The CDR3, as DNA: TGTGCCAGCAGTCCCCGGACAGAACCCGCCAAAAACATTCAGTACTTC. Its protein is CASSPRTEPAKNIQYF.

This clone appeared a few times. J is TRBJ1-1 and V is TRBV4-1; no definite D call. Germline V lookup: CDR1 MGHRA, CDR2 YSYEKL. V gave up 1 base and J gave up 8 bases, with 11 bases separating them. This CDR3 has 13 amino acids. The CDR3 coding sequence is TGCGCCAGCAGCCAAGTCGCAGGTTCGGAAGCTTTCTTT. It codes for CASSQVAGSEAFF.

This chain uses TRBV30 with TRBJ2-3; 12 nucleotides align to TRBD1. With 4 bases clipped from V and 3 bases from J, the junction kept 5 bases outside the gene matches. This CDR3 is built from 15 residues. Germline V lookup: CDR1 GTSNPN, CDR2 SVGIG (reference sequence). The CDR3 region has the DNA TGTGCCTGGACGTGGGGACAGGGGGCGACAGATACGCAGTATTTT. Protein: CAWTWGQGATDTQYF. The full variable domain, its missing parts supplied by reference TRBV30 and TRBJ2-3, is SQTIHQWPATLVQPVGSPLSLECTVEGTSNPNLYWYRQAAGRGLQLLFYSVGIGQISSEVPQNLSASRPQDRQFILSSKKLLLSDSGFYLCAWTWGQGATDTQYFGPGTRLTVL.

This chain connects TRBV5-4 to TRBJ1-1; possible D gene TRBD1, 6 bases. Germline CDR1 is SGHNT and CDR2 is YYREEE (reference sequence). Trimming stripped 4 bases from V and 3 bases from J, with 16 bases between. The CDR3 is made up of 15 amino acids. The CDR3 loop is CASSPPQGGDTEAFF. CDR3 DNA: TGTGCCAGCAGCCCCCCACAGGGAGGGGACACTGAAGCTTTCTTT.

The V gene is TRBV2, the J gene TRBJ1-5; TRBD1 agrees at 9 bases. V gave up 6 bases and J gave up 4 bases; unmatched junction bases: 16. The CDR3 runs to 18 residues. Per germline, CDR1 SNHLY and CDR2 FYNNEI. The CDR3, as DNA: TGTGCCAGCAGACCGCAATACAGGGGGCTCCCTAGGAATCAGCCCCAGCATTTT. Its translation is CASRPQYRGLPRNQPQHF. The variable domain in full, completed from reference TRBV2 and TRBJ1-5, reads EPEVTQTPSHQVTQMGQEVILRCVPISNHLYFYWYRQILGQKVEFLVSFYNNEISEKSEIFDDQFSVERPDGSNFTLKIRSTKLEDSAMYFCASRPQYRGLPRNQPQHFGDGTRLSIL.

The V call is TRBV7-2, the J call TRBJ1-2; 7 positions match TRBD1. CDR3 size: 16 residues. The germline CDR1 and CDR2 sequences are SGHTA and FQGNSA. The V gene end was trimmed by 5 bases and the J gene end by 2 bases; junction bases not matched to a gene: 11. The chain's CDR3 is CASSPGWDRPNYGYTF. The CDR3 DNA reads TGTGCCAGCAGCCCCGGCTGGGACAGACCCAACTATGGCTACACCTTC.

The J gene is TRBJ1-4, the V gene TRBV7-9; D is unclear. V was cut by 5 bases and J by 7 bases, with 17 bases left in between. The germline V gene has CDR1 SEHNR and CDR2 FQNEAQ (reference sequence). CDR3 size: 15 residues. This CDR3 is CASSDLGFSTEKLFF. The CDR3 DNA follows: TGTGCCAGCAGCGACCTCGGTTTTAGCACTGAAAAACTGTTTTTT.

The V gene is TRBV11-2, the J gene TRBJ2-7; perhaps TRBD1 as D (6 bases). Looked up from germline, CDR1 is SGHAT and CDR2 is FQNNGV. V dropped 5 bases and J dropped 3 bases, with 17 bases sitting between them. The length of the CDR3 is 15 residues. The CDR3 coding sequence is TGTGCCAGCAGCCCCCACCGGGACACGTACTACGAGCAGTACTTC. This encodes CASSPHRDTYYEQYF.

The CDR3 nucleotides read TGTGCCAGCAGTGGACAGAGCAATCAGCCCCAGCATTTT. It specifies CASSGQSNQPQHF. The chain has TRBV2 and TRBJ1-5, with D perhaps matching TRBD1 (5 bases). V dropped 4 bases and J dropped 1 base, with 5 bases sitting between them. Per the germline V gene, CDR1 is SNHLY and CDR2 is FYNNEI. This CDR3 comprises 13 residues.

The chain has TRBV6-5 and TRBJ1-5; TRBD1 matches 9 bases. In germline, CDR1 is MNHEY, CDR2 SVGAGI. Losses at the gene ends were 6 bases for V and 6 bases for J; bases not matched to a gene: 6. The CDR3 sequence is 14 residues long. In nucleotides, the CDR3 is TGTGCCAGCAGAACAGGGGGCAGATCTCAGCCCCAGCATTTT. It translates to CASRTGGRSQPQHF.

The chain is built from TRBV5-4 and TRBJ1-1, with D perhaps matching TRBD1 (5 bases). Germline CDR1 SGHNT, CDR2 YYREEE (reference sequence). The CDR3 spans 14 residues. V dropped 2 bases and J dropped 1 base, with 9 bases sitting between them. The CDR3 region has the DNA TGTGCCAGCAGCTTTGGTGGACAGAACACTGAAGCTTTCTTT. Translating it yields CASSFGGQNTEAFF. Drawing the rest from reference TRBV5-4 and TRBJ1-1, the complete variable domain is ETGVTQSPTHLIKTRGQQVTLRCSSQSGHNTVSWYQQALGQGPQFIFQYYREEENGRGNFPPRFSGLQFPNYSSELNVNALELDDSALYLCASSFGGQNTEAFFGQGTRLTVV.

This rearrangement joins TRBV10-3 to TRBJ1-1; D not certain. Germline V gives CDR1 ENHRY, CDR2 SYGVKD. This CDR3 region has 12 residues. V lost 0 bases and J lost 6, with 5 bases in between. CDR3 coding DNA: TGTGCCATCAGTGAGTCAACGGCTGAAGCTTTCTTT. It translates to CAISESTAEAFF.